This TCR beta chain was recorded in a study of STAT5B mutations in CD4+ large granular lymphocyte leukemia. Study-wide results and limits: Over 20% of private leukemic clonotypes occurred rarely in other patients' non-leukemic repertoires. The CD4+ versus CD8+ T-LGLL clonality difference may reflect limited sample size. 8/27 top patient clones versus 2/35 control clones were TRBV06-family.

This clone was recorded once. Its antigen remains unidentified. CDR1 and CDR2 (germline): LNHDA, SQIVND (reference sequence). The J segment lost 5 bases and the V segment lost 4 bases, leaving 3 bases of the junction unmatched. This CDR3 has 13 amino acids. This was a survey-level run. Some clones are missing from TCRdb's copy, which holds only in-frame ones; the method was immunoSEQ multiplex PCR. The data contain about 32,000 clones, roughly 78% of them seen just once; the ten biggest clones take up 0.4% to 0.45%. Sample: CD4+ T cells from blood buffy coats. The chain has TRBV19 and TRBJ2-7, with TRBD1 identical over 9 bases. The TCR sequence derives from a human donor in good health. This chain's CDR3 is CASSKDRGHEQYF. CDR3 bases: TGTGCCAGTAGTAAGGACAGGGGCCACGAGCAGTACTTC.